A selection of T cell receptor beta chains follows, all from one sample in a study of OX40 agonist ivuxolimab in advanced cancers. Libraries were prepared by immunoSEQ multiplex PCR; TCRdb keeps only in-frame clonotypes and omits some of them. The sample includes tens of thousands of clones, approximately 94% of them seen just once. Sequenced material: CD4+ or CD8+ T cells sorted from blood, taken in a trial of the OX40 agonist ivuxolimab. The receptors shown here come from an adult with an advanced solid tumor such as melanoma, head and neck, liver or kidney cancer. Each CDR3 is given with its conserved first and last residue. A D gene is named only where the DNA matches it firmly. Clone size is given for some rows only: seen once, a few or many times, or a class if the clone is expanded.

>TRBV4-1|NA|NA|16|TRBJ2-2
CASSQEVQGRTGELFF
TGCGCCAGCAGCCAAGAAGTTCAGGGTCGAACCGGGGAGCTGTTTTTT
>TRBV19|NA|NA|21|TRBJ2-1
CASRLGWISGKEGRNYNEQFF
TGTGCCAGTAGGCTAGGGTGGATTAGCGGTAAGGAGGGGCGTAACTACAATGAGCAGTTCTTC
>TRBV15|NA|NA|15|TRBJ1-1
CATSRFWGDRTEAFF
TGTGCCACCAGCAGATTCTGGGGGGATAGGACTGAAGCTTTCTTT
>TRBV11-2|NA|NA|16|TRBJ2-7
CASSLAGQGGYYEQYF
TGTGCCAGCAGCTTAGCTGGGCAGGGGGGGTACTACGAGCAGTACTTC
>TRBV4-1|NA|NA|13|TRBJ2-7
CASSREQGNEQYF
TGCGCCAGCAGCAGAGAACAGGGTAACGAGCAGTACTTC
>TRBV7-3|NA|NA|14|TRBJ2-1
CASSYDMPGNEQFF
TGTGCCAGCAGCTACGATATGCCAGGGAATGAGCAGTTCTTC
>TRBV6-5|NA|NA|15|TRBJ1-2
CASNNPDGFGGGYTF
TGTGCCAGCAATAATCCTGATGGCTTTGGGGGAGGCTACACCTTC
>TRBV5-1|NA|TRBD2|16|TRBJ2-1
CASSSLAGGLYNEQFF
TGCGCCAGCAGCTCCCTAGCGGGAGGGCTCTACAATGAGCAGTTCTTC
>TRBV27|NA|TRBD2|17|TRBJ2-7
CASSTKSGLAGVREQYF
TGTGCCAGCAGCACCAAATCGGGACTAGCGGGAGTGCGCGAGCAGTACTTC
>TRBV11-2|NA|TRBD1|15|TRBJ2-3
CASSLARGRTDTQYF
TGTGCCAGCAGCTTAGCCAGGGGGCGCACAGATACGCAGTATTTT
>TRBV6-6|NA|NA|13|TRBJ1-1
CASSYTLNTEAFF
TGTGCCAGCAGTTACACTCTGAACACTGAAGCTTTCTTT
>TRBV7-8|NA|NA|20|TRBJ1-6
CASSLMGLQIPSSYNSPLHF
TGTGCCAGCAGCCTTATGGGACTACAGATCCCCAGCTCCTATAATTCACCCCTCCACTTT
>TRBV4-2|once|TRBD2|17|TRBJ2-3
CASSQVGRGGYTDTQYF
TGTGCCAGCAGCCAAGTAGGGCGGGGGGGATACACAGATACGCAGTATTTT
>TRBV4-1|NA|NA|12|TRBJ2-1
CASSQDNNEQFF
TGCGCCAGCAGCCAAGATAACAATGAGCAGTTCTTC
>TRBV19|NA|NA|15|TRBJ2-1
CASREAGPPGNEQFF
TGTGCCAGTAGAGAGGCAGGCCCCCCAGGTAATGAGCAGTTCTTC
>TRBV28|NA|TRBD1|15|TRBJ2-7
CASRSPGTGIYEQYF
TGTGCCAGCAGGTCACCCGGGACAGGAATCTACGAGCAGTACTTC
>TRBV13|medium-sized|TRBD1|16|TRBJ2-1
CASSLLLRQGYNEQFF
TGTGCCAGCAGCTTACTCCTCAGACAGGGCTACAATGAGCAGTTCTTC
>TRBV5-1|NA|NA|14|TRBJ2-7
CASSLAKETYEQYF
TGCGCCAGCAGCTTGGCCAAGGAGACCTACGAGCAGTACTTC
>TRBV19|once|TRBD1|14|TRBJ2-1
CASSIGQGAGEQFF
TGTGCCAGTAGCATCGGACAGGGGGCTGGTGAGCAGTTCTTC
>TRBV7-8|NA|NA|14|TRBJ2-7
CASSFSGDSYEQYF
TGTGCCAGCAGCTTCAGCGGAGATTCCTACGAGCAGTACTTC
>TRBV10-1|NA|NA|12|TRBJ2-7
CASGDTTGEQYF
TGCGCCAGCGGAGACACCACGGGCGAGCAGTACTTC